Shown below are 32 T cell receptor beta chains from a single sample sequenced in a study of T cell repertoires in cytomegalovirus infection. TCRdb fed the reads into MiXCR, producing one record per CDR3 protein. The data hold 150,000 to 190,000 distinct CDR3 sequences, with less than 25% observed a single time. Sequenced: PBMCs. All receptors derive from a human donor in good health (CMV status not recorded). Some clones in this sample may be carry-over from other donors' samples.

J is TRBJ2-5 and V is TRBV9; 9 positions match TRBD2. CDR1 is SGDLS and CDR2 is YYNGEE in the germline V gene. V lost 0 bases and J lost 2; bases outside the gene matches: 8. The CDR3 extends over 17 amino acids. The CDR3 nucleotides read TGTGCCAGCAGCGTAGCCCCGACTAGCGGAGGACAAGAGACCCAGTACTTC. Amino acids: CASSVAPTSGGQETQYF.

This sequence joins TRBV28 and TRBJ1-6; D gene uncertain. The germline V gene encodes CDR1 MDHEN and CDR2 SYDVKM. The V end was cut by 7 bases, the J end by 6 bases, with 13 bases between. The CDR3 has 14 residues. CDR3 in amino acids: CASTGKRGNSPLHF. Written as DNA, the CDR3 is TGTGCCAGCACGGGCAAACGGGGTAATTCACCCCTCCACTTT. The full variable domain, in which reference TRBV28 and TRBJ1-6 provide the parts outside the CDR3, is DVKVTQSSRYLVKRTGEKVFLECVQDMDHENMFWYRQDPGLGLRLIYFSYDVKMKEKGDIPEGYSVSREKKERFSLILESASTNQTSMYLCASTGKRGNSPLHFGNGTRLTVT.

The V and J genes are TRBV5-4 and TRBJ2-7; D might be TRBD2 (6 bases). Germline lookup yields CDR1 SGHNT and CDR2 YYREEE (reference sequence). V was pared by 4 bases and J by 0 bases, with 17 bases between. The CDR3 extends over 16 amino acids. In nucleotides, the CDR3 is TGTGCCAGCAGCCCCGGGGGAGGAATCATCTCCTACGAGCAGTACTTC. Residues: CASSPGGGIISYEQYF.

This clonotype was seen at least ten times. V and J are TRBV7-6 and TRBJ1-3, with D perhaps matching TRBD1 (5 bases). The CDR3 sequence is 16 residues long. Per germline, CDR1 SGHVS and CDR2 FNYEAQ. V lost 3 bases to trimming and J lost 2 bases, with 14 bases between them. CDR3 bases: TGTGCCAGCAGCTTGTTTACGGGACGTACTGGAAACACCATATATTTT. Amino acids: CASSLFTGRTGNTIYF. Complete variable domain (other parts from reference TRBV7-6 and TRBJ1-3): GAGVSQSPRYKVTKRGQDVALRCDPISGHVSLYWYRQALGQGPEFLTYFNYEAQQDKSGLPNDRFSAERPEGSISTLTIQRTEQRDSAMYRCASSLFTGRTGNTIYFGEGSWLTVV.

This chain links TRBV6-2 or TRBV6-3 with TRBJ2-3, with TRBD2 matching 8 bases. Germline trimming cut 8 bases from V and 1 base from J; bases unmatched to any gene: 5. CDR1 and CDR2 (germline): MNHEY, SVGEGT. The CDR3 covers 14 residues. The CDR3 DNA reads TGTGCCAGCCTCCAAGCGGGAGGCACAGATACGCAGTATTTT. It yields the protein CASLQAGGTDTQYF.

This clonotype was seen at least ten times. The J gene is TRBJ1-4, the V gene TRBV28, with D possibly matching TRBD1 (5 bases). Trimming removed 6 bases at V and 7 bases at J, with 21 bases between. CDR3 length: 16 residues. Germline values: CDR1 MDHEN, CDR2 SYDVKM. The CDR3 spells CASRPNNRWEGEKLFF. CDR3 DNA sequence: TGTGCCAGCAGACCGAATAACAGGTGGGAAGGTGAAAAACTGTTTTTT.

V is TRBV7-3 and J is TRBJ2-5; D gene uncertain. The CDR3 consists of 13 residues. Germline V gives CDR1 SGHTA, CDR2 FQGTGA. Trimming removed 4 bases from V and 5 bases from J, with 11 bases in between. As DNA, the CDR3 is TGTGCCAGCAGCTCCCGCTGGGGTGAGACCCAGTACTTC. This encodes CASSSRWGETQYF.

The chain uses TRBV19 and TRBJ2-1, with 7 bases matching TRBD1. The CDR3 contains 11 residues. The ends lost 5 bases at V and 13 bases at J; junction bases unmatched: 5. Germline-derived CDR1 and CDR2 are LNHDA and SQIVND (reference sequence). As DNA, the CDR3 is TGTGCCAGTAGTTCCGGGACAGATCAGTTCTTC. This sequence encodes CASSSGTDQFF. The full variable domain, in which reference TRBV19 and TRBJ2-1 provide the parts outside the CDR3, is DGGITQSPKYLFRKEGQNVTLSCEQNLNHDAMYWYRQDPGQGLRLIYYSQIVNDFQKGDIAEGYSVSREKKESFPLTVTSAQKNPTAFYLCASSSGTDQFFGPGTRLTVL.

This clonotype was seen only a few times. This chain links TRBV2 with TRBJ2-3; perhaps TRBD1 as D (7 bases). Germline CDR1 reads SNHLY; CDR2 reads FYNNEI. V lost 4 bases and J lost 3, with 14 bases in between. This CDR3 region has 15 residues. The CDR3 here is CASSASGGRTDTQYF. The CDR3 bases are TGTGCCAGCAGTGCTTCAGGGGGGAGGACAGATACGCAGTATTTT.

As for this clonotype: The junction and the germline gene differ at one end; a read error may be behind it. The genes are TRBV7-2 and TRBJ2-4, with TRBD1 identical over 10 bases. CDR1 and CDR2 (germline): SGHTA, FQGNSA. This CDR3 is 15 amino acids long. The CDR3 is CASTASGTGANIPYF. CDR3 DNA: TGTGCCAGCACAGCCAGCGGGACAGGGGCGAACATTCCGTACTTC.

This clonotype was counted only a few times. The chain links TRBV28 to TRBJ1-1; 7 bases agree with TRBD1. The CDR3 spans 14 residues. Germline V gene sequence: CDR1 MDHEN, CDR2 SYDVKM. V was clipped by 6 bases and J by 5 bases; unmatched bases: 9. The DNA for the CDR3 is TGTGCCAGCAGCCCACGGACAGGTATGACTGAAGCTTTCTTT. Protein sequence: CASSPRTGMTEAFF.

In nucleotides, the CDR3 is TGTGCCAGCAACAGCGGTGGGGGGCTGGGGACCGGGGAGCTGTTTTTT. Translating gives CASNSGGGLGTGELFF. The chain links TRBV28 to TRBJ2-2; D possibly matches TRBD1 or TRBD2 (6 bases each). The V end lost 7 bases, the J end lost 5 bases, and 20 bases lay between the germline ends. The CDR3 runs to 16 residues. The germline gives CDR1 MDHEN, CDR2 SYDVKM.

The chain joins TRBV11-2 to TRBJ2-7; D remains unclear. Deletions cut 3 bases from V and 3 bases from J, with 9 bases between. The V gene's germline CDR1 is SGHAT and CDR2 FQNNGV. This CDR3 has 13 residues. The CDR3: CASSFRLDYEQYF. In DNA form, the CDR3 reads TGTGCCAGCAGCTTTAGACTGGACTACGAGCAGTACTTC.

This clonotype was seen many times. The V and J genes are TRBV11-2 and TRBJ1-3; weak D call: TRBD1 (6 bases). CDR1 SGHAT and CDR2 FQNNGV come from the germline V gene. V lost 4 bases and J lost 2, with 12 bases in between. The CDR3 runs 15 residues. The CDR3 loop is CASSSVGGTGNTIYF. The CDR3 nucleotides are TGTGCCAGCAGCTCCGTCGGGGGCACTGGAAACACCATATATTTT.

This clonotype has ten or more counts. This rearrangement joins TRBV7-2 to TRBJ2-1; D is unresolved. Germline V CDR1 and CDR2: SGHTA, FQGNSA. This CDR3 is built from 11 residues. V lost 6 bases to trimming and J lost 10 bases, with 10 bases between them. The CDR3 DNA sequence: TGTGCCAGCAGGGCCGGCACAGAGCAGTTCTTC. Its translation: CASRAGTEQFF.

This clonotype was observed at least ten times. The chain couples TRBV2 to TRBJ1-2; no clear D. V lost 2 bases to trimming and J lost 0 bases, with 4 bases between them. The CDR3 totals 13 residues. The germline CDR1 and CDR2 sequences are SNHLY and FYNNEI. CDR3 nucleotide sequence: TGTGCCAGCAGTGAACAGGCTAACTATGGCTACACCTTC. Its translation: CASSEQANYGYTF.

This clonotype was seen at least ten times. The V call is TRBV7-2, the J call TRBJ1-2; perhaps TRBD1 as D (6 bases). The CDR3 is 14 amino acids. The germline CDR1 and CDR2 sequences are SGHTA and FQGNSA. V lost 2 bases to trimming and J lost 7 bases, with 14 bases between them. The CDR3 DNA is TGTGCCAGCAGCTTAACTACCGGGGGCGTTGGCTACACCTTC. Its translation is CASSLTTGGVGYTF.

CDR3: CASSSAWSSSYEQYF. DNA of the CDR3: TGTGCCAGCAGCTCCGCCTGGAGCTCCTCCTACGAGCAGTACTTC. The chain couples TRBV7-9 to TRBJ2-7, with D hard to call. V was trimmed by 4 bases and J by 0 bases, leaving 13 bases between them. There are 15 residues in the CDR3. Germline V gene data show CDR1 as SEHNR and CDR2 as FQNEAQ (reference sequence).

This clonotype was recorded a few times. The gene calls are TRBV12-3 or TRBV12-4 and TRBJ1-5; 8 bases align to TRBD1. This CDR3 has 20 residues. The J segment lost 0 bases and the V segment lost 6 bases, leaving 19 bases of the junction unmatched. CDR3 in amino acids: CASSRTSGTGGGVSNQPQHF. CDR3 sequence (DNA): TGTGCCAGCAGCCGAACCTCCGGGACAGGTGGCGGGGTTAGCAATCAGCCCCAGCATTTT.

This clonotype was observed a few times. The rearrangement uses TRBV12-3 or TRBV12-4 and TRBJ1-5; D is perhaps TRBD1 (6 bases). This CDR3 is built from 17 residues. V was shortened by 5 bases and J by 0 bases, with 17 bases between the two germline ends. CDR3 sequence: CASSREGGQHSNQPQHF. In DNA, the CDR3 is TGTGCCAGCAGTCGGGAGGGGGGACAACATAGCAATCAGCCCCAGCATTTT.

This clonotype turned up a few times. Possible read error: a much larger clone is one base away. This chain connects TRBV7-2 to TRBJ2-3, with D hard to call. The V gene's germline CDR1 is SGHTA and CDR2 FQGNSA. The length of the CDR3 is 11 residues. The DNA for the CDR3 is TGTGCCAGCAGATTAGGAGATACGCAGTATTTT. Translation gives CASRLGDTQYF.

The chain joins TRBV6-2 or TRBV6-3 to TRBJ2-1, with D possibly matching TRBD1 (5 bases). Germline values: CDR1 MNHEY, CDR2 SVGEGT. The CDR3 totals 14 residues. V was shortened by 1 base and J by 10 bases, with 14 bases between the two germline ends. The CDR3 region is CASSYYLGRNEQFF. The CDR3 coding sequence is TGTGCCAGCAGTTACTACCTGGGGCGCAACGAGCAGTTCTTC.

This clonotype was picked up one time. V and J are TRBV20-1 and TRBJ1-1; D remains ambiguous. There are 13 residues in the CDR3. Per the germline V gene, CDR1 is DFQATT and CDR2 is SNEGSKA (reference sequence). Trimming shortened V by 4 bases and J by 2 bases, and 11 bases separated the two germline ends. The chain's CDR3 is CSAKPQVNTEAFF. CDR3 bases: TGCAGTGCTAAACCCCAGGTCAACACTGAAGCTTTCTTT.

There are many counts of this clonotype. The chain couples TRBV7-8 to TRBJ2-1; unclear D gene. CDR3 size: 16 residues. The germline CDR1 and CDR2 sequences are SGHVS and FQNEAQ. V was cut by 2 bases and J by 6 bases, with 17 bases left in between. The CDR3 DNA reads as TGTGCCAGCAGCTTACAAGAAGTAGGTTTGGCCAATGAGCAGTTCTTC. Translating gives CASSLQEVGLANEQFF.

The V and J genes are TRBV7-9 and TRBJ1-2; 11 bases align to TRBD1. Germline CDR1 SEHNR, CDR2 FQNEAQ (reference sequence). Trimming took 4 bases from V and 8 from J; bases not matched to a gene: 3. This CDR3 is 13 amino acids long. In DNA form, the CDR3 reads TGTGCCAGCAGCTCGGACAGGGGGCGAGGCTACACCTTC. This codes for CASSSDRGRGYTF.

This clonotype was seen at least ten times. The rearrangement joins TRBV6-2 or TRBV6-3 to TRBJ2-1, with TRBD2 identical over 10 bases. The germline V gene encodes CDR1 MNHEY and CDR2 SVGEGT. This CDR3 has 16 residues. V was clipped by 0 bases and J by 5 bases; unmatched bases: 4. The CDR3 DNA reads TGTGCCAGCAGTTACTCAAGCGGGAGGGTCGACAATGAGCAGTTCTTC. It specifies CASSYSSGRVDNEQFF.

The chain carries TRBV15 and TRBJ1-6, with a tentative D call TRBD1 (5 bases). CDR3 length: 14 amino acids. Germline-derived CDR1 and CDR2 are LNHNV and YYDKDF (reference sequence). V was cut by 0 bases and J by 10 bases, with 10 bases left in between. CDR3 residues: CATSRDGQGSPLHF. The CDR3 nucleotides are TGTGCCACCAGCAGAGACGGACAAGGGTCACCCCTCCACTTT.

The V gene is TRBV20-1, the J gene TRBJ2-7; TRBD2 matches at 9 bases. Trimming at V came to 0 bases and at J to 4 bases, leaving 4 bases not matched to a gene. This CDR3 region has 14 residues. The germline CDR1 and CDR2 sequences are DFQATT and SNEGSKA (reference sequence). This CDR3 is CSARDGAGGYEQYF. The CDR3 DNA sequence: TGCAGTGCTAGAGATGGAGCGGGGGGTTACGAGCAGTACTTC.

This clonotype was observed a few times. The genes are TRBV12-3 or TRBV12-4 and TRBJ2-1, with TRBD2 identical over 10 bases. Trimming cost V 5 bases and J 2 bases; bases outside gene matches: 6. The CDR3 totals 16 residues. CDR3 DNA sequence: TGTGCCAGCAGTCCTCCTAGCGGGAGAGCCTACAATGAGCAGTTCTTC. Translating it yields CASSPPSGRAYNEQFF.

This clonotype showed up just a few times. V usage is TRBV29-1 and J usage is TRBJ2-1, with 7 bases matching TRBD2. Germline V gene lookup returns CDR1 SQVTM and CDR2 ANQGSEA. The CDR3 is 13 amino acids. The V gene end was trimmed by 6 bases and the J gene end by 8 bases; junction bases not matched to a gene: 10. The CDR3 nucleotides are TGCAGCGTCCAGGGTCGAGCGGGGCATGAGCAGTTCTTC. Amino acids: CSVQGRAGHEQFF.

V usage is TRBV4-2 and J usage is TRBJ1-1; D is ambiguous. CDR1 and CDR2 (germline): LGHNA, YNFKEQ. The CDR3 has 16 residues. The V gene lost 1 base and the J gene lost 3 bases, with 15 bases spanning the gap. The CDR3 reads CASSQGGVWGDTEAFF. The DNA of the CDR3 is TGTGCCAGCAGCCAAGGGGGAGTATGGGGTGACACTGAAGCTTTCTTT.

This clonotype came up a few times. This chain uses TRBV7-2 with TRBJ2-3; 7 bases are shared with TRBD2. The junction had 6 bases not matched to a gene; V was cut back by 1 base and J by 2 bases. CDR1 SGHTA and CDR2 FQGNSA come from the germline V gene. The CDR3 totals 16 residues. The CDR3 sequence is CASSLVASGVTDTQYF. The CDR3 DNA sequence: TGTGCCAGCAGCTTAGTGGCTAGCGGAGTCACAGATACGCAGTATTTT.